This T cell receptor (beta chain) was observed in a study of identical twins. TCRdb recomputed calls from the 5' RACE reads with MiXCR, one row per CDR3 protein. The repertoire holds under 900,000 distinct CDR3 sequences, with 10% to 15% as singletons. Study-wide findings and caveats: The study found excess low generation probability among twin-shared out-of-frame alpha sequences.

The CDR3 loop spans 15 amino acids. With 5 bases clipped from V and 4 bases from J, the junction kept 7 bases outside the gene matches. Per germline, CDR1 SGDLS and CDR2 YYNGEE. Turning to this clonotype: Its antigen is still unknown.

In addition, the sample was reused for a study of yellow fever vaccine responses in identical twins.

The TCR originated in a woman under 30 in good health. Material for sequencing was PBMCs. The genes are TRBV9 and TRBJ2-2, with 8 bases lining up with TRBD2. CDR3 coding DNA: TGTGCCAGCAGAGATGAGCGGGGGCTCACCGGGGAGCTGTTTTTT. Its protein product is CASRDERGLTGELFF. The full variable domain, completed using reference TRBV9 and TRBJ2-2, is DSGVTQTPKHLITATGQRVTLRCSPRSGDLSVYWYQQSLDQGLQFLIQYYNGEERAKGNILERFSAQQFPDLHSELNLSSLELGDSALYFCASRDERGLTGELFFGEGSRLTVL.